This entry features one T cell receptor (beta chain) sequence. Healthy and HIV-negative, the adult donors had no recent acute infections or vaccinations. V was trimmed by 5 bases and J by 7 bases, leaving 17 bases between them. CDR1 is SEHNR, CDR2 FQNEAQ, per germline (reference sequence). The CDR3 runs 14 residues. TCRdb's copy holds only in-frame clones and misses some; the assay was immunoSEQ multiplex PCR. Of 2 million to 2.5 million clones in the sample, over 85% were seen once. This entry comes from a study of shared clonotypes between healthy human individuals. About the research overall: Donors consisted of two women and a few men between 18 and 49.

This receptor was obtained from a man aged 18 to 30 in good health. The gene calls are TRBV7-9 and TRBJ1-1, with D uncertain. Sequenced material: naive CD4+ T cells sorted from blood. Subset given: CD45RA+ positively selected. The CDR3, as DNA: TGTGCCAGCAGCCAGTCGGGGTCCGGACTTGAAGCTTTCTTT. Protein: CASSQSGSGLEAFF. Full variable domain (missing parts from reference TRBV7-9 and TRBJ1-1): DTGVSQNPRHKITKRGQNVTFRCDPISEHNRLYWYRQTLGQGPEFLTYFQNEAQLEKSRLLSDRFSAERPKGSFSTLEIQRTEQGDSAMYLCASSQSGSGLEAFFGQGTRLTVV.